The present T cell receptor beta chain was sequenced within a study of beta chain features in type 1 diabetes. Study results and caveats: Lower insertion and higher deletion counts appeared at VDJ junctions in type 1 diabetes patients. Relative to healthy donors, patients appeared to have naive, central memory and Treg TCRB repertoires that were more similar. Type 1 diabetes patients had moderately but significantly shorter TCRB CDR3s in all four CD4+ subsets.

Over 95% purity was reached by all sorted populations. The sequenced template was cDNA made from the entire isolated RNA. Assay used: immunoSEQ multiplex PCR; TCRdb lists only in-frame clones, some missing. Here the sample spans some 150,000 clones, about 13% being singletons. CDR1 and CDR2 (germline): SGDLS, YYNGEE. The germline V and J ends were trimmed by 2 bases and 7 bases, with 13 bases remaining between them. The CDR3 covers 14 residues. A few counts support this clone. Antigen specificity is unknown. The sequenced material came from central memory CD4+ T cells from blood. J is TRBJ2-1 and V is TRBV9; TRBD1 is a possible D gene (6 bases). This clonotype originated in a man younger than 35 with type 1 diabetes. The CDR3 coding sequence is TGTGCCAGCAGCGTCTTGGGGGCAGGGAATGAGCAGTTCTTC. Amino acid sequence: CASSVLGAGNEQFF.